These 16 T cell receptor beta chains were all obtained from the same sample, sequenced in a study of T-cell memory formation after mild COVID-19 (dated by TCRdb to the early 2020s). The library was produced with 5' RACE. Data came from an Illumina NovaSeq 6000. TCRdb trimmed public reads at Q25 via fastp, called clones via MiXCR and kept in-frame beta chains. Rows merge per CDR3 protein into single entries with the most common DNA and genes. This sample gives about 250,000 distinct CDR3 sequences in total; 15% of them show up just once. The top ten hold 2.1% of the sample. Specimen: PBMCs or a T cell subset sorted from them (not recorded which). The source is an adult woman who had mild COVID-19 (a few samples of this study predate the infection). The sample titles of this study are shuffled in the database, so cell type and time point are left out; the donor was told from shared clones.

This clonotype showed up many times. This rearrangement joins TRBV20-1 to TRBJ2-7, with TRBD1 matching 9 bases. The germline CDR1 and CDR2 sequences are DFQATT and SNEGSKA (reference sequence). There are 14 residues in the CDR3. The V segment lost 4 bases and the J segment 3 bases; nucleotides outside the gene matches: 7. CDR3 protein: CSAKPGTGIYEQYF. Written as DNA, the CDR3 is TGCAGTGCTAAACCCGGGACAGGGATCTACGAGCAGTACTTC.

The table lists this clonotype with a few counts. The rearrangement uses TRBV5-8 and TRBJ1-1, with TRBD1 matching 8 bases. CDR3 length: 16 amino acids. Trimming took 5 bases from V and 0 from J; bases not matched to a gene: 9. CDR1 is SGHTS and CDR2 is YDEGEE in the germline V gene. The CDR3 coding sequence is TGTGCCAGCAGGCGCCAGGGGGCAGTCCTGAACACTGAAGCTTTCTTT. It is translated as CASRRQGAVLNTEAFF. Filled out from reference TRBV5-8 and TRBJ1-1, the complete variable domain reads EAGVTQSPTHLIKTRGQQATLRCSPISGHTSVYWYQQALGLGLQFLLWYDEGEERNRGNFPPRFSGRQFPNYSSELNVNALELEDSALYLCASRRQGAVLNTEAFFGQGTRLTVV.

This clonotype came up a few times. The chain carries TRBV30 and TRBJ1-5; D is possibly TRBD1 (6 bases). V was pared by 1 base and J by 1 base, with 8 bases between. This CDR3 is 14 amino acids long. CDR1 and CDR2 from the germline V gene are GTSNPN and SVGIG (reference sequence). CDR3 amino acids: CAWSEGDSNQPQHF. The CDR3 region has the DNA TGTGCCTGGAGTGAGGGGGACAGCAATCAGCCCCAGCATTTT.

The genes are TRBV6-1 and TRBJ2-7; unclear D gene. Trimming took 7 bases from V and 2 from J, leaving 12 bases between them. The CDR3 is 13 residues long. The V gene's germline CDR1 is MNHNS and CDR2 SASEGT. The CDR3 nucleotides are TGTGCCAGCACCGTAGACGGACCCTACGAGCAGTACTTC. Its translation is CASTVDGPYEQYF.

The chain's CDR3 is CASSLNREYGYTF. As DNA, the CDR3 is TGTGCCAGCAGCTTGAACAGGGAGTATGGCTACACCTTC. The chain is built from TRBV5-4 and TRBJ1-2; weak D call: TRBD1 (6 bases). CDR3 length: 13 residues. V lost 1 base and J 5 bases, leaving 9 bases between the germline ends. CDR1 is SGHNT, CDR2 YYREEE, per germline (reference sequence).

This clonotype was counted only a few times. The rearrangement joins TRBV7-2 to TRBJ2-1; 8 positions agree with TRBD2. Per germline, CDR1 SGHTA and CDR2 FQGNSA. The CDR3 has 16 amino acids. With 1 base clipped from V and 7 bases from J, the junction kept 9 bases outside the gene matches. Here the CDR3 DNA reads TGTGCCAGCAGCTTAGAATCGGGACTAGGTCGTAATGAGCAGTTCTTC. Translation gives CASSLESGLGRNEQFF. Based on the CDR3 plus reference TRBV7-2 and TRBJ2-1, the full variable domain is GAGVSQSPSNKVTEKGKDVELRCDPISGHTALYWYRQSLGQGLEFLIYFQGNSAPDKSGLPSDRFSAERTGGSVSTLTIQRTQQEDSAVYLCASSLESGLGRNEQFFGPGTRLTVL.

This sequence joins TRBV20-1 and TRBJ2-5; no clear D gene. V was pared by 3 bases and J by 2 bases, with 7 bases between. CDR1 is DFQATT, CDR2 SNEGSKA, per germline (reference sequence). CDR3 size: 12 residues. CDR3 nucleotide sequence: TGCAGTGCTAGGACTTGGCAAGAGACCCAGTACTTC. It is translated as CSARTWQETQYF.

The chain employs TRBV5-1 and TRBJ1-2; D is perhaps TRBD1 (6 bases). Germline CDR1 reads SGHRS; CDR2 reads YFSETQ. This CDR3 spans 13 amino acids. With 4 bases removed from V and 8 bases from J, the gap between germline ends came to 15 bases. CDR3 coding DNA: TGCGCCAGCAGCCAGGAGGGGGAAGGAGGCTACACCTTC. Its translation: CASSQEGEGGYTF. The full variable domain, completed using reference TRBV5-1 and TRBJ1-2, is KAGVTQTPRYLIKTRGQQVTLSCSPISGHRSVSWYQQTPGQGLQFLFEYFSETQRNKGNFPGRFSGRQFSNSRSEMNVSTLELGDSALYLCASSQEGEGGYTFGSGTRLTVV.

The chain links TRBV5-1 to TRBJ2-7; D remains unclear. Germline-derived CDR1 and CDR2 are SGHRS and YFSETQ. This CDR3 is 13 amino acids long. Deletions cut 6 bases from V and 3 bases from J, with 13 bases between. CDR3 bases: TGCGCCAGCAATTGGTCCCCGGGCTACGAGCAGTACTTC. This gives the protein CASNWSPGYEQYF.

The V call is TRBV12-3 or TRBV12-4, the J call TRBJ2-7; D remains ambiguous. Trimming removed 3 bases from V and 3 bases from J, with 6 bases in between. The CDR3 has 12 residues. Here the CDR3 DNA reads TGTGCCAGCAGTTTTTCCGACTACGAGCAGTACTTC. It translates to CASSFSDYEQYF.

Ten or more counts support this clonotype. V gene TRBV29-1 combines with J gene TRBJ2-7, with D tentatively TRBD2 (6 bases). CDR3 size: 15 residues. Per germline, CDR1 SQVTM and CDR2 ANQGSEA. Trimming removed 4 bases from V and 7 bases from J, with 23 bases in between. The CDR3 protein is CSVVVREPPRGEQYF. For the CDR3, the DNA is TGCAGCGTTGTAGTACGGGAGCCACCCCGCGGGGAGCAGTACTTC.

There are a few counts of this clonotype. CDR3 bases: TGTGCCAGCAGCGCGACTAGCGGGAGAGGCGAGACCCAGTACTTC. Translated: CASSATSGRGETQYF. The rearrangement uses TRBV7-9 and TRBJ2-5, with 12 bases identical to TRBD2. The ends lost 5 bases at V and 5 bases at J; junction bases unmatched: 6. This CDR3 is 15 amino acids long. Germline V gene sequence: CDR1 SEHNR, CDR2 FQNEAQ (reference sequence).

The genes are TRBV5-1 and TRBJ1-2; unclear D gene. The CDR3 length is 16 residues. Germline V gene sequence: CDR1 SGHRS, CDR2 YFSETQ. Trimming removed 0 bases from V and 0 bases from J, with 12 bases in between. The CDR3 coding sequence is TGCGCCAGCAGCTTGGCGGCCGGGCCCACTAACTATGGCTACACCTTC. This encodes CASSLAAGPTNYGYTF.

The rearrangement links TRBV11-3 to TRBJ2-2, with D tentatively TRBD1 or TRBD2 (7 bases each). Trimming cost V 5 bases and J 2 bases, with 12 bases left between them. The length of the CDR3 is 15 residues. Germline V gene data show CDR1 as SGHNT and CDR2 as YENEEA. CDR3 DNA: TGTGCCAGCAGCCCAGGGGGGGCTAACACCGGGGAGCTGTTTTTT. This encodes CASSPGGANTGELFF.

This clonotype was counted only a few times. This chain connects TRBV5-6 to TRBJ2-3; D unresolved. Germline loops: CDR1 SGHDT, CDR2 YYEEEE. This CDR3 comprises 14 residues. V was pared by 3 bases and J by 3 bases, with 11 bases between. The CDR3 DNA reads TGTGCCAGCAGCTCCTTGAGCACAACAGATACGCAGTATTTT. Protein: CASSSLSTTDTQYF.

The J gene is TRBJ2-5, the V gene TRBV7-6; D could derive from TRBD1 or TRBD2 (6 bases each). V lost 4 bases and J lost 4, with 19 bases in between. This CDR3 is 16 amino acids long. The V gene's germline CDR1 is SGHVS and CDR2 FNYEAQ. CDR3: CASSWDWRGAGETQYF. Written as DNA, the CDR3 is TGTGCCAGCAGCTGGGATTGGAGGGGGGCGGGAGAGACCCAGTACTTC.